This TCR beta chain was obtained from a study of neoadjuvant anti-PD-1 for oral cavity cancer. Stage II-IVA oral cavity squamous cell carcinoma was new and untreated by systemic or radiation therapy. Trimming cost V 5 bases and J 8 bases; bases outside gene matches: 5. The germline V gene encodes CDR1 LNHDA and CDR2 SQIVND (reference sequence). CDR3 length equals 13 residues. Sequencing was performed with immunoSEQ multiplex PCR; in TCRdb, only in-frame clones are kept and a portion is missing. The sample carries tens of thousands of clones, roughly 84% recorded once. The rearrangement uses TRBV19 and TRBJ1-2; 10 positions match TRBD1. The receptor was isolated from a person between 40 and 80 years old with oral cavity squamous cell carcinoma. The sample consisted of PBMCs, taken before nivolumab (anti-PD-1) treatment. The CDR3 region has the DNA TGTGCCAGTAGTCGGGGACAGGGGAGCGGCTACACCTTC. Translation gives CASSRGQGSGYTF.